A selection of T cell receptor beta chains follows, all from one sample in a study of human T cells and chemical hapten exposure. TCRdb redid the calling of the RACE reads with MiXCR, one entry per CDR3 protein. The data show 65,000 to 95,000 distinct CDR3 sequences, with 8.5% to 10% seen just once and less than 2% held by the top ten. The specimen sequenced was whole blood. The receptors here all came from a female donor in good health. Some clones in this sample may be carry-over from other donors' samples. Both conserved end residues are part of each CDR3. D genes are given only for firm matches. Not every row has a clone size; where given, it reads once, few, many or a size class.

CDR3 length,V gene,clone size,D gene,J gene,CDR3 DNA,CDR3 protein
12,TRBV9,-,-,TRBJ1-2,TGTGCCAGCACCCCCCCTCCGGGGGGCTACACCTTC,CASTPPPGGYTF
15,TRBV28,many,-,TRBJ2-4,TGTGCCAGCAGTTTTAATTTTGAGGGTCGAAACATTCAGTACTTC,CASSFNFEGRNIQYF
15,TRBV28,many,-,TRBJ1-4,TGTGCCAGCAGTTTATTGGCCGGTAATAGCGAAAAACTGTTTTTT,CASSLLAGNSEKLFF
17,TRBV2,-,TRBD2,TRBJ2-5,TGTGCCAGCAGTGCAGTCCCGGGACTAGCGGGGGAAGAGACCCAGTACTTC,CASSAVPGLAGEETQYF
14,TRBV6-4,many,TRBD1,TRBJ1-2,TGTGCCAGCAGCGAGAGGACAGGGAACTATGGCTACACCTTC,CASSERTGNYGYTF
16,TRBV28,many,-,TRBJ1-6,TGTGCCAGCAGGGAGGGGCGCAGACTCTATAATTCACCCCTCCACTTT,CASREGRRLYNSPLHF
13,TRBV28,many,-,TRBJ1-5,TGTGCCAGCAGTTGGGGTAGCAATCAGCCCCAGCATTTT,CASSWGSNQPQHF
15,TRBV20-1,many,-,TRBJ2-3,TGCAGTGCTAGAGATGCTCCCCCTTCCACAGATACGCAGTATTTT,CSARDAPPSTDTQYF
14,TRBV5-6,many,-,TRBJ1-5,TGTGCCAGCAGCCCCGCGGGGTCATGGGAGCCCCAGCATTTT,CASSPAGSWEPQHF
13,TRBV21-1,-,-,TRBJ2-3,TGTGCCAGCAGCACAGGGGGTACAGATACGCAGTATTTT,CASSTGGTDTQYF
15,TRBV18,-,-,TRBJ2-4,TGTGCCAGCTCACCGGCTACCCTAGCCAAAAACATTCAGTACTTC,CASSPATLAKNIQYF
15,TRBV5-1,many,-,TRBJ1-1,TGCGCCACCGCACCCGGGCAGGGCCGGAACACTGAAGCTTTCTTT,CATAPGQGRNTEAFF
15,TRBV20-1,few,TRBD1,TRBJ2-7,TGCAGTGCTAGAATGACAGGGGGTTGTTCCTACGAGCAGTACTTC,CSARMTGGCSYEQYF
15,TRBV5-1,-,-,TRBJ2-2,TGCGCCAGCAGCTTGTGGGGGACAAACACCGGGGAGCTGTTTTTT,CASSLWGTNTGELFF
13,TRBV5-4,-,-,TRBJ2-7,TGTGCCAGCAGCTGGGACGGATACTACGAGCAGTACTTC,CASSWDGYYEQYF
14,TRBV12-3/TRBV12-4,few,-,TRBJ1-4,TGTGCCAGCATTCTCGGGGGGACTAATGAAAAACTGTTTTTT,CASILGGTNEKLFF
16,TRBV2,many,TRBD1,TRBJ2-4,TGTGCCAGCAGAGTTGGGACAGAACTAGCCAAAAACATTCAGTACTTC,CASRVGTELAKNIQYF
15,TRBV4-1,few,-,TRBJ1-2,TGCGCCAGCCACGAACGGGGGGCCCCTATGTTGGGCTACACCTTC,CASHERGAPMLGYTF
16,TRBV7-8,-,-,TRBJ2-3,TGTGCCAGCAGCTCTCGCCGGGGGTTCAGCACAGATACGCAGTATTTT,CASSSRRGFSTDTQYF
15,TRBV6-5,few,-,TRBJ1-6,TGTGCCAGCAGTAAGAGCTCACTAAATAATTCACCCCTCCACTTT,CASSKSSLNNSPLHF
13,TRBV7-9,few,-,TRBJ1-1,TGTGCCAGCAGCTTATTAGGACCGAATGAAGCTTTCTTT,CASSLLGPNEAFF
13,TRBV15,-,TRBD2,TRBJ2-7,TGTGCCACCAGGAGCGGGGGGGGTTACGAGCAGTACTTC,CATRSGGGYEQYF
14,TRBV12-3/TRBV12-4,many,-,TRBJ2-5,TGTGCCAGCAGTGGGGCAGGTCGGGGCGAGACCCAGTACTTC,CASSGAGRGETQYF
12,TRBV20-1,many,-,TRBJ1-6,TGCAGTGCTAGAGAGAAAGTCTCACCCCTCCACTTT,CSAREKVSPLHF
12,TRBV12-3/TRBV12-4,-,-,TRBJ2-7,TGTGCCAGCACCTCCGGACCCGACGAGCAGTACTTC,CASTSGPDEQYF
16,TRBV27,many,-,TRBJ2-3,TGTGCCAGCAGTCTAATTCACGCGCGGGGCGGGGATACGCAGTATTTT,CASSLIHARGGDTQYF
19,TRBV15,few,TRBD1,TRBJ1-1,TGTGCCACCAGCAGGGACCTCCCGGGACAGGGAAGTTGGCACACTGAAGCTTTCTTT,CATSRDLPGQGSWHTEAFF
15,TRBV20-1,many,-,TRBJ1-1,TGCAGTGCCCAATTGCACAGGTCCATGAACACTGAAGCTTTCTTT,CSAQLHRSMNTEAFF
14,TRBV4-1,many,-,TRBJ1-5,TGCGCCAGCAGCCAAGTGGTGAGCAATCAGCCCCAGCATTTT,CASSQVVSNQPQHF